The entry below describes one TCR beta chain. This CDR3 contains 17 residues. Germline V lookup: CDR1 ENHRY, CDR2 SYGVKD. V shed 3 bases and J 3 bases; nucleotides not matched to a gene: 10. This sample is part of a study of blood T cell repertoires in COVID-19. Authors' processing steps: The assay estimated nucleated cells by amplifying reference gene primers. Libraries were prepared by immunoSEQ multiplex PCR; TCRdb keeps only in-frame clonotypes and omits some of them. V and J calls and clone size are copied from that table; D and trimming were computed from the DNA. Of approximately 70,000 clones in the sample, about 90% were seen once.

This TCR was recovered from a human donor in a cohort sampled during active COVID-19. This chain links TRBV10-3 with TRBJ1-2; TRBD1 aligns across 10 bases. Specimen: peripheral blood. CDR3 nucleotide sequence: TGTGCCATCAGTGAAACCGGGACAGGGGCCCCGGACTATGGCTACACCTTC. The encoded protein is CAISETGTGAPDYGYTF.